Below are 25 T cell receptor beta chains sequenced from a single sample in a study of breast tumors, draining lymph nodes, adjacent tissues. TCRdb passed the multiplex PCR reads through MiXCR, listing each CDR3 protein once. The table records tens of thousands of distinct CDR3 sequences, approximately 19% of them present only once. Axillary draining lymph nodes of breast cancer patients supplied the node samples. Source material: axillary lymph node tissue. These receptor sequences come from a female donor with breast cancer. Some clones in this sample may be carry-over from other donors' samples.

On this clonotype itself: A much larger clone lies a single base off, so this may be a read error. The CDR3 spells CGVRNTDNSPLHF. In nucleotides, the CDR3 is TGCGGTGTTAGAAACACCGATAATTCACCCCTCCACTTT. This chain connects TRBV20-1 to TRBJ1-6; D not certain. Per the germline V gene, CDR1 is DFQATT and CDR2 is SNEGSKA (reference sequence). CDR3 size: 13 residues.

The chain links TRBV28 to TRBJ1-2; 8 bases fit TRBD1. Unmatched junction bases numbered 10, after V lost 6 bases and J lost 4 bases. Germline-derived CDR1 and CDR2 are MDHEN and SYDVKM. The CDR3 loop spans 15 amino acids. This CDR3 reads CASSGAGGAVYGYTF. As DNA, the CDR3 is TGTGCCAGCAGCGGAGCAGGGGGCGCTGTCTATGGCTACACCTTC.

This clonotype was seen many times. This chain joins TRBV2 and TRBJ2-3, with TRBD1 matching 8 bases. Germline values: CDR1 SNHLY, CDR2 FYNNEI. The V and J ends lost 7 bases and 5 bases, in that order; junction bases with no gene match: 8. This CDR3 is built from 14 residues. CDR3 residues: CASIHTGGRDTQYF. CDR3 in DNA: TGTGCCAGCATCCACACAGGGGGGAGAGATACGCAGTATTTT.

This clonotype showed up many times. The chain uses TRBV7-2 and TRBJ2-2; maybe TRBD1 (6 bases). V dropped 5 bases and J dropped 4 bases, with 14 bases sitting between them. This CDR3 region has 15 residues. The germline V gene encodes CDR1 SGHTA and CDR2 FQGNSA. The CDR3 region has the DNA TGTGCCAGCAGCCTCCAGGGGCTTGGCACCGGGGAGCTGTTTTTT. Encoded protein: CASSLQGLGTGELFF. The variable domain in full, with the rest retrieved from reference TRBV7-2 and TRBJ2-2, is GAGVSQSPSNKVTEKGKDVELRCDPISGHTALYWYRQSLGQGLEFLIYFQGNSAPDKSGLPSDRFSAERTGGSVSTLTIQRTQQEDSAVYLCASSLQGLGTGELFFGEGSRLTVL.

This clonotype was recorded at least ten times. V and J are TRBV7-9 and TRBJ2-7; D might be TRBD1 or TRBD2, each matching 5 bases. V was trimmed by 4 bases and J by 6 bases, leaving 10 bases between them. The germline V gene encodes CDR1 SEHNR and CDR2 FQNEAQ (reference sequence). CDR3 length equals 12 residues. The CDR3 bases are TGTGCCAGCAGCTCCCGGGGCACCGAGCAGTACTTC. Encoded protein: CASSSRGTEQYF.

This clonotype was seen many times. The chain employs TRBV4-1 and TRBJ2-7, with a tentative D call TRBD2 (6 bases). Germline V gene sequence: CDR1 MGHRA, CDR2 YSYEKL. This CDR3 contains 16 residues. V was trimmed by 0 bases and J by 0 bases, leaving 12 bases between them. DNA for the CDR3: TGCGCCAGCAGCCAAGATCCCGCGGGAATCTCCTACGAGCAGTACTTC. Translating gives CASSQDPAGISYEQYF.

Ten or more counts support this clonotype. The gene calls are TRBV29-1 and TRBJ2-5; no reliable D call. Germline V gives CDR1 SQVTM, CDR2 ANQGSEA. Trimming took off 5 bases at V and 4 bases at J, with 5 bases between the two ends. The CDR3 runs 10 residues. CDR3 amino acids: CSVLAETQYF. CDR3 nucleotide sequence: TGCAGCGTTCTGGCAGAGACCCAGTACTTC.

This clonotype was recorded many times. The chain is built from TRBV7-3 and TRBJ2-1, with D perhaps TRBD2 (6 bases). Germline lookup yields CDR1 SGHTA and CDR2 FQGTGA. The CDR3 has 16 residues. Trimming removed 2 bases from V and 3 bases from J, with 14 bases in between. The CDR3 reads CASSLRASVHYNEQFF. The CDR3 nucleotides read TGTGCCAGCAGCTTACGTGCTAGCGTCCACTACAATGAGCAGTTCTTC.

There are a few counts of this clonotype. The CDR3 here is CASGLAGGYNEQFF. The CDR3, as DNA: TGTGCCAGCGGCTTAGCGGGAGGTTACAATGAGCAGTTCTTC. J is TRBJ2-1 and V is TRBV6-2 or TRBV6-3; 10 bases agree with TRBD2. Per germline, CDR1 MNHEY and CDR2 SVGEGT. J gave up 4 bases and V 8 bases, and 5 bases lay outside the gene matches. This CDR3 region has 14 residues.

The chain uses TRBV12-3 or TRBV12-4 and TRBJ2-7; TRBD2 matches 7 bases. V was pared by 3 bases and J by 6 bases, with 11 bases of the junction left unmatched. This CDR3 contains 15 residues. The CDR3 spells CASSLGAGAFSEQYF. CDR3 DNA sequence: TGTGCCAGCAGTTTGGGTGCGGGAGCCTTTTCCGAGCAGTACTTC.

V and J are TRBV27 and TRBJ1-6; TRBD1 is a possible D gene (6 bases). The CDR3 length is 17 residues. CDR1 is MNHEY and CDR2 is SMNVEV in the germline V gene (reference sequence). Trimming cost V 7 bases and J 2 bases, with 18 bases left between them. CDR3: CASTTFTRGPYNSPLHF. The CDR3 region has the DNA TGTGCCAGCACCACCTTCACCAGGGGACCCTATAATTCACCCCTCCACTTT.

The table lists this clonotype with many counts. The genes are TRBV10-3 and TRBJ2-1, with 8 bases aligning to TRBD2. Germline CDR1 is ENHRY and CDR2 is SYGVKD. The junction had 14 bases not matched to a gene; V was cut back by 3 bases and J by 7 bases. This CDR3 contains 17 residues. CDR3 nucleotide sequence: TGTGCCATCAGTGAACGCCTACCGGGACTAGAAGAAAATGAGCAGTTCTTC. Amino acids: CAISERLPGLEENEQFF.

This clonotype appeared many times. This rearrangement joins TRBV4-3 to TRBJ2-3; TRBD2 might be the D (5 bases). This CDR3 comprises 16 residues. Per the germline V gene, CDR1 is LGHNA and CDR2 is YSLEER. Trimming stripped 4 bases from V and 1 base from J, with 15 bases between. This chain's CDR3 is CASSRQASGGTDTQYF. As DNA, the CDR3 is TGCGCCAGCAGCCGCCAGGCGAGCGGAGGCACAGATACGCAGTATTTT.

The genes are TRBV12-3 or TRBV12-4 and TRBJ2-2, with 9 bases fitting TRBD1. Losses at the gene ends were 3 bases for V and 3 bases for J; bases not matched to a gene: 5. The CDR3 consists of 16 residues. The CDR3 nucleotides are TGTGCCAGCAGTTTTTGGACAGGGGCCGACACCGGGGAGCTGTTTTTT. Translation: CASSFWTGADTGELFF.

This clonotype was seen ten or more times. This CDR3 is CASSPSRDRGYEQYF. In DNA, the CDR3 is TGTGCCAGCAGTCCCTCCCGGGACAGGGGATACGAGCAGTACTTC. This chain uses TRBV6-5 with TRBJ2-7, with 10 bases fitting TRBD1. Losses at the gene ends were 5 bases for V and 4 bases for J; bases not matched to a gene: 8. The length of the CDR3 is 15 residues. Germline assignment: CDR1 MNHEY and CDR2 SVGAGI.

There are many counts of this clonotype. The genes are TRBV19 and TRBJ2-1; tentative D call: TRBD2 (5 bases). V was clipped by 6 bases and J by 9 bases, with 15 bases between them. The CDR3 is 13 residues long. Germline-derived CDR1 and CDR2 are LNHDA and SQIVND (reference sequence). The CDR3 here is CASSSTPGSEQFF. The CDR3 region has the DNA TGTGCCAGTAGCTCCACACCGGGGTCTGAGCAGTTCTTC.

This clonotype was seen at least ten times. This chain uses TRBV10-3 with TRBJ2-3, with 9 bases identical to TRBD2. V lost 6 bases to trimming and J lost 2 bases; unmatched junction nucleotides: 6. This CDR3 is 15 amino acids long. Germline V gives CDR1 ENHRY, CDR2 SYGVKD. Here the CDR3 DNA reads TGTGCCATCAGCCCGACTAGCGGATTCACAGATACGCAGTATTTT. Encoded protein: CAISPTSGFTDTQYF.

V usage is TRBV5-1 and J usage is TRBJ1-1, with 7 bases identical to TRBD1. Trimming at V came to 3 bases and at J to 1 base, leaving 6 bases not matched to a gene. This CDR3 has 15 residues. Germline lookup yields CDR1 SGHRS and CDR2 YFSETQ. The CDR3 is CASSSGGTANTEAFF. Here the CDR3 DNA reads TGCGCCAGCAGCTCCGGAGGGACAGCGAACACTGAAGCTTTCTTT.

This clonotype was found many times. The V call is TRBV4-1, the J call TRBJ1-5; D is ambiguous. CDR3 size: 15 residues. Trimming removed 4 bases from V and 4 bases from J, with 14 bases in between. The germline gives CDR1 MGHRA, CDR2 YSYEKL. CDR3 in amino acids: CASSPSGWRNQPQHF. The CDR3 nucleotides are TGCGCCAGCAGCCCTTCGGGGTGGAGGAATCAGCCCCAGCATTTT.

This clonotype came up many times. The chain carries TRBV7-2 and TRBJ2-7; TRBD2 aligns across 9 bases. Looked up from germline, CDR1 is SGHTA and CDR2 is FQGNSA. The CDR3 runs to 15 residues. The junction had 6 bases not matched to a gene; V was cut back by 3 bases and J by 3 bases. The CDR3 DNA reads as TGTGCCAGCAGCTTCCTAGCGGGGTCCCTCTACGAGCAGTACTTC. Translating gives CASSFLAGSLYEQYF.

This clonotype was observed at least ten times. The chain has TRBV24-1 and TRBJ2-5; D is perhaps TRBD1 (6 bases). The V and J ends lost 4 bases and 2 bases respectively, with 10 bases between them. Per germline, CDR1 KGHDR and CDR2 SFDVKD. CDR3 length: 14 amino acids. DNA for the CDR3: TGTGCCACCAGTGACCCGGGACAACAAGAGACCCAGTACTTC. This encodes CATSDPGQQETQYF.

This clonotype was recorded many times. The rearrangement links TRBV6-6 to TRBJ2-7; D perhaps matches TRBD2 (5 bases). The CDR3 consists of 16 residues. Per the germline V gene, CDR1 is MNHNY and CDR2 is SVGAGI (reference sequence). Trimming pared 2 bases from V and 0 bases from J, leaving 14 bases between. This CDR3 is CASSYVRARSSYEQYF. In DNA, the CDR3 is TGTGCCAGCAGTTACGTGAGGGCTAGGAGCTCCTACGAGCAGTACTTC.

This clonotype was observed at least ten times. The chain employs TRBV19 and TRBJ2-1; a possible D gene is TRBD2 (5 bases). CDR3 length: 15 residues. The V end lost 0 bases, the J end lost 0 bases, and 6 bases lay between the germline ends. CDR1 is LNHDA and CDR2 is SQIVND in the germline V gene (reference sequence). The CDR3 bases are TGTGCCAGTAGTATAGAGGGGAGCTCCTACAATGAGCAGTTCTTC. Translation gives CASSIEGSSYNEQFF.

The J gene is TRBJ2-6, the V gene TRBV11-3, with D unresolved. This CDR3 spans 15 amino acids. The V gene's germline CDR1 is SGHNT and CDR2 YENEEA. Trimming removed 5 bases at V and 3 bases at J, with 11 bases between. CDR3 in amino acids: CASSIFLCGANVLTF. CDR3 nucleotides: TGTGCCAGCAGCATCTTTTTGTGTGGGGCCAACGTCCTGACTTTC.

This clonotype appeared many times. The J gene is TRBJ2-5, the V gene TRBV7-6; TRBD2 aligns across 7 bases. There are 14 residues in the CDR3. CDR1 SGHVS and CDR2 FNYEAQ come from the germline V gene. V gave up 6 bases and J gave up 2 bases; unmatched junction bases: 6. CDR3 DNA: TGTGCCAGCAGGCCGTTGGGGGGGCAAGAGACCCAGTACTTC. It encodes CASRPLGGQETQYF.